This paragraph reports one T cell receptor (beta chain). PCR used 60 Vbeta primers and 13 Jbeta primers. Sequenced by immunoSEQ multiplex PCR; TCRdb stores in-frame clones only, minus some. The repertoire holds around 99,000 clones, about 77% seen once, with around 3% in the top ten. The data derive from a study of cytomegalovirus exposure and HLA in healthy donors. This CDR3 contains 14 residues. Germline CDR1 reads MGHRA; CDR2 reads YSYEKL. V lost 4 bases to trimming and J lost 3 bases, with 12 bases between them. The chain employs TRBV4-1 and TRBJ2-5; D ambiguous. Sequences were obtained from PBMCs. The clonotype was recovered from a man aged 35 to 55 in good health and CMV-seronegative. CDR3 coding DNA: TGCGCCAGCAGCCCCCCCGGTAGAGAAGAGACCCAGTACTTC. It translates to CASSPPGREETQYF.